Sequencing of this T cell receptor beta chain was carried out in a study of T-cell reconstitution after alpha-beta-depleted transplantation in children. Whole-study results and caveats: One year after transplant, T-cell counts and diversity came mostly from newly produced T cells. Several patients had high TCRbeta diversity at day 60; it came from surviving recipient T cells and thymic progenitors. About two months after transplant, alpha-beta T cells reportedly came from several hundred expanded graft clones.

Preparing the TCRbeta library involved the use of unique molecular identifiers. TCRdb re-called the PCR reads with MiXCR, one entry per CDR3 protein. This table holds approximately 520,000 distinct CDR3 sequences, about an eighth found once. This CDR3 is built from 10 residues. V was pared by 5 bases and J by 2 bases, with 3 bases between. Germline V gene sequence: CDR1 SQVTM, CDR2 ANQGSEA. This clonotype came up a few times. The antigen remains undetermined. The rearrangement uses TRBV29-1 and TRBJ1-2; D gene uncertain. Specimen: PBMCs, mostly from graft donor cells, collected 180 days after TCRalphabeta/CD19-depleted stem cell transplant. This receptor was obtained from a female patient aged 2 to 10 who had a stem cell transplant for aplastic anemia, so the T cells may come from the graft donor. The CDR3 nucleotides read TGCAGCGTTTTAAACTATGGCTACACCTTC. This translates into CSVLNYGYTF.